This TCR beta chain was obtained from a study of T cells after yellow fever vaccination. 5'RACE template switching generated TCR cDNA, adding a universal primer site and UMIs. From the 5' RACE reads, TCRdb called clonotypes with MiXCR, one entry per CDR3 protein. The sample shows 300,000 to 400,000 distinct CDR3 sequences, around 11% of them seen only once. There are a few counts of this clonotype. The V end was cut by 0 bases, the J end by 5 bases, with 14 bases between. The CDR3 covers 15 residues. This sequence originates from a young man who received the YFV17D yellow fever vaccine. The sample consisted of CD4+ T cells sorted from PBMCs, taken 45 days after the yellow fever booster vaccination. The chain joins TRBV12-3 or TRBV12-4 to TRBJ2-7, with D possibly being TRBD1 (6 bases). For the CDR3, the DNA is TGTGCCAGCAGTTTAGCGCTTGGGGGCTGGAACGAGCAGTACTTC. Its protein product is CASSLALGGWNEQYF.